The next 29 T cell receptor beta chains were all read from a single sample in a study of regulatory T cells in long-lasting Graves disease. Specified time point: persistent/refractory GD, antithyroid drugs over 5 years with positive TRAb. From RNA extracted from PBMCs, the TCR library was made. The TCR beta library used iRepertoire HTBI primers with Arm-PCR amplification of CDR3. TCRdb independently ran MiXCR on the multiplex PCR reads; one entry per CDR3 protein. The sample lists hundreds of thousands of distinct CDR3 sequences, approximately 23% seen once, with about an eighth in the top ten. Sequencing used peripheral blood mononuclear cells (PBMCs), obtained when the disease was refractory, from a patient treated with antithyroid drugs. Receptors originate from a female donor with Graves disease.

Regarding this clonotype: Relative to the germline gene, one junction end is altered; a read error may explain this. The chain joins TRBV5-1 to TRBJ2-7, with D perhaps assigned TRBD1 or TRBD2 (5 bases each). The CDR3 extends over 12 amino acids. CDR1 and CDR2 from the germline V gene are SGHRS and YFSETQ. CDR3 loop: CASRGEPYEQYF. DNA for the CDR3: TGTGCCAGCAGAGGGGAACCCTACGAGCAGTACTTC.

There are many counts of this clonotype. This chain connects TRBV11-2 to TRBJ1-1, with D hard to call. Germline V gives CDR1 SGHAT, CDR2 FQNNGV. V was clipped by 3 bases and J by 7 bases, with 12 bases between them. The CDR3 extends over 13 amino acids. As DNA, the CDR3 is TGTGCCAGCAGCTTGCAGCAATTGAGTGAAGCTTTCTTT. It codes for CASSLQQLSEAFF.

This clonotype occurred a few times. This sequence joins TRBV7-9 and TRBJ1-2, with D unresolved. Germline CDR1 reads SEHNR; CDR2 reads FQNEAQ (reference sequence). With 6 bases removed from V and 1 base from J, the gap between germline ends came to 12 bases. The CDR3 covers 14 residues. Written as DNA, the CDR3 is TGTGCCAGCAGGATAGACGAGAATAACTATGGCTACACCTTC. Amino acids: CASRIDENNYGYTF.

The chain couples TRBV19 to TRBJ1-5; the D is unclear. The CDR3 extends over 17 amino acids. Per germline, CDR1 LNHDA and CDR2 SQIVND (reference sequence). The V end lost 1 base, the J end lost 2 bases, and 15 bases lay between the germline ends. CDR3: CASSIVAQSVGNQPQHF. The DNA for the CDR3 is TGTGCCAGTAGTATAGTCGCCCAATCTGTGGGCAATCAGCCCCAGCATTTT.

This clonotype was detected many times. The gene calls are TRBV12-3 or TRBV12-4 and TRBJ1-5; the D is unclear. Trimming cost V 6 bases and J 4 bases, with 7 bases left between them. There are 12 residues in the CDR3. Here the CDR3 reads CASSRENQPQHF. CDR3 nucleotide sequence: TGTGCCAGCAGCCGGGAGAATCAGCCCCAGCATTTT.

As to this clonotype: This may stem from a read error, because a much larger clone lies one nucleotide away. The rearrangement uses TRBV7-9 and TRBJ1-2, with D unresolved. Germline lookup yields CDR1 SEHNR and CDR2 FQNEAQ (reference sequence). This CDR3 has 14 residues. V was cut by 1 base and J by 2 bases, with 8 bases left in between. In DNA form, the CDR3 reads TGTGCCAGCAGCTTAGTGTACGGCAACTATGGCTACACCTTC. It is translated as CASSLVYGNYGYTF. Complete variable domain (other parts from reference TRBV7-9 and TRBJ1-2): DTGVSQNPRHKITKRGQNVTFRCDPISEHNRLYWYRQTLGQGPEFLTYFQNEAQLEKSRLLSDRFSAERPKGSFSTLEIQRTEQGDSAMYLCASSLVYGNYGYTFGSGTRLTVV.

This clonotype was observed many times. The rearrangement uses TRBV3-1 and TRBJ1-6; possibly TRBD1 for D (6 bases). V was shortened by 4 bases and J by 6 bases, with 13 bases between the two germline ends. The germline V gene encodes CDR1 LGHDT and CDR2 YNNKEL (reference sequence). This CDR3 has 15 amino acids. CDR3 in amino acids: CASSLSGTPNSPLHF. The CDR3 DNA reads TGTGCCAGCAGCCTCTCCGGGACACCTAATTCACCCCTCCACTTT.

The rearrangement links TRBV4-3 to TRBJ2-2, with 7 bases identical to TRBD1. This CDR3 region has 14 residues. CDR1 is LGHNA, CDR2 YSLEER, per germline. V shed 4 bases and J 4 bases; nucleotides not matched to a gene: 3. This CDR3 reads CASSRTGFTGELFF. CDR3 nucleotide sequence: TGCGCCAGCAGCCGGACAGGATTCACCGGGGAGCTGTTTTTT.

This clonotype was detected many times. The chain joins TRBV28 to TRBJ2-7; TRBD2 matches 10 bases. This CDR3 is 16 amino acids long. Germline V gives CDR1 MDHEN, CDR2 SYDVKM. The ends lost 6 bases at V and 1 base at J; junction bases unmatched: 9. The CDR3 DNA reads TGTGCCAGCAGGAATCGACCGACTAGCGGGTCCTACGAGCAGTACTTC. Translating gives CASRNRPTSGSYEQYF.

This clonotype was seen at least ten times. V and J are TRBV7-2 and TRBJ1-2; D gene unclear. Germline V gene data show CDR1 as SGHTA and CDR2 as FQGNSA. The CDR3 sequence is 13 residues long. V was trimmed by 5 bases and J by 6 bases, leaving 13 bases between them. The CDR3 DNA sequence: TGTGCCAGCAGCCGATCGAATTTCGATGGCTACACCTTC. It encodes CASSRSNFDGYTF. Full variable domain (outside the CDR3, taken from reference TRBV7-2 and TRBJ1-2): GAGVSQSPSNKVTEKGKDVELRCDPISGHTALYWYRQSLGQGLEFLIYFQGNSAPDKSGLPSDRFSAERTGGSVSTLTIQRTQQEDSAVYLCASSRSNFDGYTFGSGTRLTVV.

Ten or more counts support this clonotype. This chain links TRBV12-3 or TRBV12-4 with TRBJ2-7, with TRBD1 matching over 7 bases. This CDR3 has 13 residues. V trimming: 5 bases; J trimming: 2 bases; junction bases outside the gene matches: 3. The CDR3 nucleotides read TGTGCCAGCAGTAAAGGACAGGCCTACGAGCAGTACTTC. Protein product: CASSKGQAYEQYF.

This clonotype came up many times. The chain joins TRBV29-1 to TRBJ2-7; 11 nucleotides align to TRBD2. The CDR3 sequence is 14 residues long. With 6 bases clipped from V and 2 bases from J, the junction kept 6 bases outside the gene matches. Germline CDR1 and CDR2: SQVTM and ANQGSEA. The CDR3 here is CSVALAGGPYEQYF. The CDR3 DNA follows: TGCAGCGTAGCGCTAGCGGGAGGACCCTACGAGCAGTACTTC.

This clonotype was seen only a few times. The genes are TRBV19 and TRBJ1-2; 7 bases match TRBD1. This CDR3 comprises 14 residues. Germline CDR1 LNHDA, CDR2 SQIVND (reference sequence). Unmatched junction bases numbered 5, after V lost 6 bases and J lost 1 base. The DNA of the CDR3 is TGTGCCAGTAGGATGACAGGGTTTAACTATGGCTACACCTTC. Protein: CASRMTGFNYGYTF.

In its sample, this clonotype was seen many times. CDR3 DNA: TGTGCCAGCAAGAGGGGGCCCATGAACACTGAAGCTTTCTTT. Its translation is CASKRGPMNTEAFF. The V gene is TRBV12-3 or TRBV12-4, the J gene TRBJ1-1; the match to TRBD1 covers 7 bases. Trimming cost V 7 bases and J 0 bases; bases outside gene matches: 5. CDR3 size: 14 residues.

The sample holds a few counts of this clonotype. This rearrangement joins TRBV3-1 to TRBJ2-5, with TRBD1 matching 8 bases. The CDR3 is 15 residues long. Per germline, CDR1 LGHDT and CDR2 YNNKEL (reference sequence). V dropped 8 bases and J dropped 3; count of bases not matched to a gene: 11. This CDR3 is CASGKGTGAKETQYF. In nucleotides, the CDR3 is TGTGCCAGCGGTAAAGGGACAGGCGCCAAAGAGACCCAGTACTTC.

The table lists this clonotype with many counts. V is TRBV28 and J is TRBJ1-6, with D perhaps matching TRBD1 (5 bases). This CDR3 has 14 amino acids. Trimming shortened V by 3 bases and J by 5 bases, and 8 bases separated the two germline ends. Per the germline V gene, CDR1 is MDHEN and CDR2 is SYDVKM. The CDR3: CASSFGTDNSPLHF. For the CDR3, the DNA is TGTGCCAGCAGTTTTGGGACCGATAATTCACCCCTCCACTTT.

The chain recombines TRBV7-2 with TRBJ1-3; perhaps TRBD1 as D (6 bases). V was pared by 2 bases and J by 3 bases, with 8 bases between. Germline CDR1 is SGHTA and CDR2 is FQGNSA. The CDR3 sequence is 14 residues long. The CDR3 DNA reads TGTGCCAGCAGCTTAAACAGGGATGGAAACACCATATATTTT. Translation gives CASSLNRDGNTIYF.

The chain employs TRBV5-1 and TRBJ2-2, with 8 bases identical to TRBD1. The germline CDR1 and CDR2 sequences are SGHRS and YFSETQ. CDR3 length: 15 residues. Trimming at V came to 6 bases and at J to 5 bases, leaving 9 bases not matched to a gene. Here the CDR3 reads CASTLGQGVTGELFF. The CDR3 DNA reads as TGCGCCAGCACGCTCGGACAGGGCGTTACCGGGGAGCTGTTTTTT.

A few counts support this clonotype. The genes are TRBV28 and TRBJ2-7, with D unclear. Germline V gene lookup returns CDR1 MDHEN and CDR2 SYDVKM. Trimming left V 3 bases short and J 3 bases short, with 15 bases between. The CDR3 runs to 15 residues. The CDR3 nucleotides are TGTGCCAGCAGTTTGTTCAGAGTGACCGGCTACGAGCAGTACTTC. Translating it yields CASSLFRVTGYEQYF.

In this sample, this clonotype turned up many times. The V call is TRBV7-2, the J call TRBJ1-2, with TRBD1 matching 9 bases. J lost 6 bases, V lost 2 bases, and 4 bases had no gene match. Germline V gene data show CDR1 as SGHTA and CDR2 as FQGNSA. The CDR3 sequence is 14 residues long. CDR3 amino acids: CASSLRGQGDGYTF. In DNA form, the CDR3 reads TGTGCCAGCAGCTTAAGGGGACAGGGCGATGGCTACACCTTC.

This clonotype was detected ten times or more. The V and J genes are TRBV7-9 and TRBJ1-1; D is perhaps TRBD1 (6 bases). This CDR3 region has 14 residues. CDR1 is SEHNR, CDR2 FQNEAQ, per germline (reference sequence). Trimming removed 4 bases from V and 1 base from J, with 10 bases in between. CDR3 DNA: TGTGCCAGCAGCTGGACAGAGGAGAACACTGAAGCTTTCTTT. Translated: CASSWTEENTEAFF.

The sample holds many counts of this clonotype. The V gene is TRBV18, the J gene TRBJ2-7, with no clear D. The CDR3 spans 13 residues. V was cut by 3 bases and J by 6 bases, with 12 bases left in between. Germline V gene sequence: CDR1 KGHSH, CDR2 LQKENI. The CDR3 DNA is TGTGCCAGCTCACCCCGCCAGGCCCCCGAGCAGTACTTC. Translated, it gives CASSPRQAPEQYF. The variable domain in full, with the rest retrieved from reference TRBV18 and TRBJ2-7, is NAGVMQNPRHLVRRRGQEARLRCSPMKGHSHVYWYRQLPEEGLKFMVYLQKENIIDESGMPKERFSAEFPKEGPSILRIQQVVRGDSAAYFCASSPRQAPEQYFGPGTRLTVT.

A remark on this clonotype: A much larger clone differs by one base, so this may be a read error. The CDR3 nucleotides are TGTGCCGGCAGTTTCGGGGGACTTGGGTCGCCCCTCCACTTT. Residues: CAGSFGGLGSPLHF. The V and J genes are TRBV12-3 or TRBV12-4 and TRBJ1-6, with a possible D match to TRBD1 (5 bases). This CDR3 contains 14 residues.

The gene calls are TRBV6-1 and TRBJ2-5; D might be TRBD2 (6 bases). V was shortened by 6 bases and J by 4 bases, with 12 bases between the two germline ends. This CDR3 is 13 amino acids long. Germline loops: CDR1 MNHNS, CDR2 SASEGT. The CDR3 nucleotides are TGTGCCAGCAGCGGACTACTAAGAGAGACCCAGTACTTC. Its translation is CASSGLLRETQYF.

The V call is TRBV7-3, the J call TRBJ1-6, with TRBD1 as a possible D gene (6 bases). The CDR3 has 14 residues. V lost 1 base and J lost 9, with 10 bases in between. Germline CDR1 SGHTA, CDR2 FQGTGA. CDR3 DNA sequence: TGTGCCAGCAGCTTAAGTGGACAGCTTTCACCCCTCCACTTT. Protein product: CASSLSGQLSPLHF.

Of note for this clonotype: This may be a read error, as it is one base from a much larger clone. The V and J genes are TRBV6-2 or TRBV6-3 and TRBJ2-7, with 7 nucleotides matching TRBD1. Losses at the gene ends were 3 bases for V and 3 bases for J; bases not matched to a gene: 5. Germline lookup yields CDR1 MNHEY and CDR2 SVGEGT. The CDR3 extends over 14 amino acids. The CDR3 sequence is CASSYSGTDYEQYF. For the CDR3, the DNA is TGTGCCAGCAGTTATTCCGGGACAGACTACGAGCAGTACTTC.

This clonotype was detected many times. This chain uses TRBV6-1 with TRBJ2-7; perhaps TRBD2 as D (6 bases). Trimming shortened V by 6 bases and J by 5 bases, and 20 bases separated the two germline ends. Per germline, CDR1 MNHNS and CDR2 SASEGT. This CDR3 is 15 amino acids long. CDR3 DNA: TGTGCCAGCAGCCCCTTAGCGGTGGGCTTTGACGAGCAGTACTTC. It translates to CASSPLAVGFDEQYF.

There are a few counts of this clonotype. The V and J genes are TRBV30 and TRBJ2-7, with a tentative D call TRBD1 (5 bases). The CDR3 has 11 residues. Germline V gene lookup returns CDR1 GTSNPN and CDR2 SVGIG (reference sequence). The V and J ends lost 5 bases and 4 bases respectively, with 9 bases between them. The CDR3 region is CAWDRNYEQYF. CDR3 coding DNA: TGTGCCTGGGACAGAAATTACGAGCAGTACTTC.

In this sample, this clonotype turned up many times. The CDR3, as DNA: TGTGCCAGCAGTTTCGGCGGGAGGGCCAGCGAGCAGTACTTC. It specifies CASSFGGRASEQYF. The genes are TRBV28 and TRBJ2-7, with 9 bases that match TRBD2. Germline CDR1 MDHEN, CDR2 SYDVKM. J gave up 6 bases and V 3 bases, and 6 bases lay outside the gene matches. This CDR3 region has 14 residues.